This is a list of T cell receptor beta chains from one sample in a study of T cells in localized non-small cell lung cancer. The protocol was immunoSEQ multiplex PCR, while the TCRdb copy is restricted to in-frame clones and leaves out a portion. The data show tens of thousands of clones, over 80% seen once. This specimen was peripheral blood, taken before any cancer treatment. Receptor source: a female donor over 55 with stage I lung adenocarcinoma. The CDR3 runs from the conserved cysteine through the conserved F or W. D genes are given only for firm matches. Part of the rows lack a size; the others show once, few, many or a class for expanded clones.

cdr3_aa cdr3_nt d_call clone_size j_call v_call
CASSSARSTNEKLFF TGTGCCAGCAGCTCCGCTAGGTCAACTAATGAAAAACTGTTTTTT NA once TRBJ1-4 TRBV7-9
CASSLSGGRHEQYF TGTGCCAGCAGCTTATCGGGGGGGCGTCACGAGCAGTACTTC TRBD2 NA TRBJ2-7 TRBV11-3
CARSNLRKGRNEKLFF TGTGCCAGAAGCAACCTTCGGAAGGGGCGGAATGAAAAACTGTTTTTT NA NA TRBJ1-4 TRBV5-3
CASSSWGTDTQYF TGCGCCAGCAGCTCGTGGGGCACAGATACGCAGTATTTT NA NA TRBJ2-3 TRBV5-1
CASSIRGTQYF TGTGCCAGTAGTATAAGAGGTACGCAGTATTTT NA NA TRBJ2-3 TRBV19
CASREYEDYEQYF TGTGCCAGCAGAGAATACGAGGACTACGAGCAGTACTTC NA NA TRBJ2-7 TRBV7-9
CASSEGVGRKTQYF TGTGCCAGCAGTGAAGGGGTAGGGAGGAAGACCCAGTACTTC NA NA TRBJ2-5 TRBV28
CASSYWGQMNTEAFF TGTGCCAGCAGTTACTGGGGACAGATGAACACTGAAGCTTTCTTT TRBD1 NA TRBJ1-1 TRBV6-5
CASSGFGGAYEQYF TGCGCCAGCAGCGGATTTGGCGGAGCCTACGAGCAGTACTTC NA NA TRBJ2-7 TRBV5-1
CASSPGQGSTDTQYF TGTGCCAGCTCACCCGGACAGGGGAGCACAGATACGCAGTATTTT TRBD1 NA TRBJ2-3 TRBV18
CASSLASNYGYTF TGTGCCAGCAGCTTGGCCAGTAACTATGGCTACACCTTC NA NA TRBJ1-2 TRBV5-5
CASSRSKPLAGDTDTQYF TGTGCCAGCAGCCGAAGTAAACCTCTAGCGGGGGACACAGATACGCAGTATTTT TRBD2 NA TRBJ2-3 TRBV11-3
CASSRRDGFNNEQFF TGTGCCAGCTCAAGACGGGACGGTTTTAACAATGAGCAGTTCTTC NA NA TRBJ2-1 TRBV18
CASSLERSELGSPLHF TGCGCCAGCAGCTTGGAAAGGTCGGAACTAGGGTCACCCCTCCACTTT NA NA TRBJ1-6 TRBV5-1
CASSQDRASSGNTIYF TGCGCCAGCAGCCAAGACAGGGCGAGCTCTGGAAATACCATATATTTT NA NA TRBJ1-3 TRBV4-3